The T cell receptor beta chain under discussion was sequenced for a study of T cell responses to AZD1222 COVID-19 vaccine. Background on the study: Pooled in the analysis were second doses at about 4 or about 12 weeks.

Clones were sequenced by immunoSEQ multiplex PCR, and TCRdb holds only the in-frame ones, with some missing. This sample has approximately 100,000 clones, with about 93% found just once. About this clone: No antigen is known for it.

V lost 2 bases to trimming and J lost 1 base, with 11 bases between them. There are 15 residues in the CDR3. Per the germline V gene, CDR1 is MNHNY and CDR2 is SVGAGI (reference sequence). Notes on the study in general: Among AZD1222 vaccinees, only 5 to 7 were seropositive at baseline.

This clonotype was sampled from an adult in good health. The gene calls are TRBV6-6 and TRBJ2-5, with a possible D match to TRBD1 (6 bases). The sequences come from peripheral blood, collected on day 0 of AZD1222 vaccination. CDR3 residues: CASSYPGHSQETQYF. The CDR3 region has the DNA TGTGCCAGCAGTTACCCGGGACACTCCCAAGAGACCCAGTACTTC.